The rows below give T cell receptor beta chains drawn from one sample of a study of a mutant IDH1 vaccine in newly diagnosed glioma. The protocol was immunoSEQ multiplex PCR, while the TCRdb copy is restricted to in-frame clones and leaves out a portion. The sample contains approximately 45,000 clones, 80% to 95% of which appear only once. These receptors have no known antigen. The material was PBMCs, obtained from a glioma patient whose treatment included an IDH1 peptide vaccine. The receptors were gathered from a man aged 50 or older with glioma. CDR3s include the opening cysteine and the closing phenylalanine or tryptophan. Each record gives: J gene, clone size, D gene, V gene, CDR3 protein, CDR3 DNA. The D gene is left open where the match is weak. Clone sizes are given selectively: once, few, many, or a class where the clone is expanded.

J: TRBJ2-3
size: NA
D: NA
V: TRBV5-4
CDR3: CASSLGGDGSDTQYF
DNA: TGTGCCAGCAGCTTGGGCGGGGATGGGTCAGATACGCAGTATTTT

J: TRBJ1-1
size: NA
D: NA
V: TRBV18
CDR3: CASSPRPYRGRNTEAFF
DNA: TGTGCCAGCTCACCCCGACCTTATCGGGGACGGAACACTGAAGCTTTCTTT

J: TRBJ1-2
size: NA
D: NA
V: TRBV7-9
CDR3: CASSFESPGYGYTF
DNA: TGTGCCAGCAGCTTCGAGTCACCGGGCTATGGCTACACCTTC

J: TRBJ1-4
size: once
D: NA
V: TRBV10-3
CDR3: CAISESPNRDEKLFF
DNA: TGTGCCATCAGTGAGTCGCCGAACAGAGATGAAAAACTGTTTTTT

J: TRBJ2-3
size: NA
D: NA
V: TRBV19
CDR3: CASSVGRKDTQYF
DNA: TGTGCCAGTAGTGTCGGACGGAAAGATACGCAGTATTTT

J: TRBJ1-5
size: NA
D: TRBD1
V: TRBV6-9
CDR3: CARGRTGLNQPQHF
DNA: TGTGCCAGAGGAAGGACAGGGCTCAATCAGCCCCAGCATTTT

J: TRBJ1-2
size: once
D: NA
V: TRBV30
CDR3: CAWRARGRATGYTF
DNA: TGTGCCTGGAGGGCCCGGGGCAGGGCAACCGGCTACACCTTC

J: TRBJ1-5
size: NA
D: NA
V: TRBV5-1
CDR3: CASSPGGGNQPQHF
DNA: TGCGCCAGCAGCCCCGGAGGGGGGAATCAGCCCCAGCATTTT

J: TRBJ1-1
size: NA
D: NA
V: TRBV18
CDR3: CASSPANMNTEAFF
DNA: TGTGCCAGCTCACCAGCAAACATGAACACTGAAGCTTTCTTT

J: TRBJ1-5
size: NA
D: NA
V: TRBV4-1
CDR3: CASSHRHGEDQHF
DNA: TGCGCCAGCAGCCACAGACATGGGGAGGACCAGCATTTT

J: TRBJ1-1
size: NA
D: NA
V: TRBV27
CDR3: CASSPIPLSNTEAFF
DNA: TGTGCCAGCAGTCCTATCCCCTTGTCGAACACTGAAGCTTTCTTT

J: TRBJ1-1
size: NA
D: NA
V: TRBV6-1
CDR3: CASSESRLWNTEAFF
DNA: TGTGCCAGCAGTGAATCGCGACTGTGGAACACTGAAGCTTTCTTT

J: TRBJ1-3
size: NA
D: NA
V: TRBV19
CDR3: CASSISGLSGNTIYF
DNA: TGTGCCAGTAGTATATCGGGTCTTTCTGGAAACACCATATATTTT

J: TRBJ2-4
size: NA
D: TRBD1
V: TRBV27
CDR3: CASSSGQGPDIQYF
DNA: TGTGCCAGCAGTTCAGGACAGGGTCCAGACATTCAGTACTTC

J: TRBJ2-7
size: NA
D: NA
V: TRBV7-2
CDR3: CASSLAAGKGEQYF
DNA: TGTGCCAGCAGCTTAGCGGCGGGGAAGGGCGAGCAGTACTTC

J: TRBJ1-2
size: NA
D: TRBD1
V: TRBV2
CDR3: CASMRDRGPYGYTF
DNA: TGTGCCAGCATGAGGGACAGGGGACCCTATGGCTACACCTTC

J: TRBJ2-7
size: NA
D: NA
V: TRBV6-1
CDR3: CASSEVGLSSYEQYF
DNA: TGTGCCAGCAGTGAAGTCGGACTCAGCTCCTACGAGCAGTACTTC

J: TRBJ1-5
size: NA
D: TRBD1
V: TRBV5-8
CDR3: CASSIGTDSNQPQHF
DNA: TGTGCCAGCAGCATCGGGACAGATAGCAATCAGCCCCAGCATTTT

J: TRBJ1-1
size: NA
D: NA
V: TRBV13
CDR3: CASSPLNTEAFF
DNA: TGTGCCAGCAGCCCCCTGAACACTGAAGCTTTCTTT

J: TRBJ2-3
size: once
D: TRBD1
V: TRBV15
CDR3: CATSRDRGLDTQYF
DNA: TGTGCCACCAGCAGGGACAGGGGGCTAGATACGCAGTATTTT

J: TRBJ2-2
size: NA
D: NA
V: TRBV25-1
CDR3: CASSRGLPSTGELFF
DNA: TGTGCCAGCAGTCGGGGCCTACCTAGCACCGGGGAGCTGTTTTTT

J: TRBJ1-2
size: NA
D: NA
V: TRBV15
CDR3: CATTALGANYGYTF
DNA: TGTGCCACCACCGCGTTGGGCGCTAACTATGGCTACACCTTC

J: TRBJ2-3
size: NA
D: NA
V: TRBV2
CDR3: CASRSPGPITDTQYF
DNA: TGTGCCAGCAGGTCGCCGGGACCTATCACAGATACGCAGTATTTT

J: TRBJ2-2
size: NA
D: TRBD1
V: TRBV5-6
CDR3: CASSLAGQGSGELFF
DNA: TGTGCCAGCAGCTTGGCTGGACAGGGTTCCGGGGAGCTGTTTTTT

J: TRBJ1-1
size: NA
D: TRBD1
V: TRBV28
CDR3: CASTPWDRVDAEAFF
DNA: TGTGCCAGCACTCCGTGGGACAGAGTTGACGCTGAAGCTTTCTTT

J: TRBJ2-7
size: NA
D: NA
V: TRBV11-2
CDR3: CASSLGRGWDPTYEQYF
DNA: TGTGCCAGCAGCTTAGGGCGGGGATGGGACCCCACTTACGAGCAGTACTTC

J: TRBJ2-1
size: once
D: TRBD1
V: TRBV5-1
CDR3: CASNQGAYNEQFF
DNA: TGCGCCAGCAACCAGGGGGCCTACAATGAGCAGTTCTTC

J: TRBJ1-2
size: once
D: TRBD1
V: TRBV19
CDR3: CASSKDSDRGTYYGYTF
DNA: TGTGCCAGTAGTAAAGACTCGGACAGGGGCACCTACTATGGCTACACCTTC

J: TRBJ2-3
size: NA
D: TRBD1
V: TRBV7-9
CDR3: CASSPRGPDTQYF
DNA: TGTGCCAGCAGCCCGAGGGGGCCAGATACGCAGTATTTT

J: TRBJ2-7
size: NA
D: NA
V: TRBV6-6
CDR3: CASSYEASKGYEQYF
DNA: TGTGCCAGCAGTTATGAGGCCTCGAAGGGCTACGAGCAGTACTTC

J: TRBJ1-2
size: NA
D: NA
V: TRBV2
CDR3: CASTQLEGARYYGYTF
DNA: TGTGCCAGCACCCAGCTTGAAGGGGCCAGGTACTATGGCTACACCTTC

J: TRBJ2-6
size: NA
D: NA
V: TRBV27
CDR3: CASSASSGANVLTF
DNA: TGTGCCAGCAGCGCGAGCTCTGGGGCCAACGTCCTGACTTTC

J: TRBJ2-5
size: NA
D: TRBD2
V: TRBV7-9
CDR3: CASSFPTNSGGETQYF
DNA: TGTGCCAGCAGCTTCCCGACTAACTCGGGGGGGGAGACCCAGTACTTC

J: TRBJ2-3
size: NA
D: TRBD2
V: TRBV5-1
CDR3: CASSLVGPRGSSTDTQYF
DNA: TGCGCCAGCAGCTTGGTGGGTCCGCGGGGGAGTAGCACAGATACGCAGTATTTT

J: TRBJ1-5
size: NA
D: NA
V: TRBV30
CDR3: CAWSVFSTDHQPQHF
DNA: TGTGCCTGGAGTGTATTTTCAACGGATCATCAGCCCCAGCATTTT

J: TRBJ2-7
size: NA
D: NA
V: TRBV6-1
CDR3: CASSSAQSPYEQYF
DNA: TGTGCCAGCAGTTCTGCCCAGTCCCCCTACGAGCAGTACTTC

J: TRBJ1-1
size: NA
D: NA
V: TRBV5-6
CDR3: CASSFRPPGEAFF
DNA: TGTGCCAGCAGCTTTCGGCCCCCTGGTGAAGCTTTCTTT

J: TRBJ1-1
size: few
D: NA
V: TRBV27
CDR3: CASSRRAVGLNTEAFF
DNA: TGTGCCAGCAGCCGCAGGGCGGTGGGGTTGAACACTGAAGCTTTCTTT

J: TRBJ2-1
size: NA
D: NA
V: TRBV11-1
CDR3: CASSPDNEQFF
DNA: TGTGCCAGCAGCCCCGACAATGAGCAGTTCTTC

J: TRBJ2-1
size: once
D: NA
V: TRBV6-5
CDR3: CASSSHLRGLNEQFF
DNA: TGTGCCAGCAGCTCCCATCTGCGGGGACTCAATGAGCAGTTCTTC

J: TRBJ1-1
size: NA
D: NA
V: TRBV30
CDR3: CAWSVRTGVKAFF
DNA: TGTGCCTGGAGTGTACGGACGGGCGTTAAAGCTTTCTTT

J: TRBJ1-3
size: NA
D: NA
V: TRBV5-1
CDR3: CASSLVAGASGNTIYF
DNA: TGCGCCAGCAGCTTGGTTGCAGGGGCATCTGGAAACACCATATATTTT

J: TRBJ2-7
size: NA
D: TRBD1
V: TRBV5-1
CDR3: CASGTGTGGGSSYEQYF
DNA: TGCGCCAGCGGGACCGGGACAGGGGGGGGAAGCTCCTACGAGCAGTACTTC

J: TRBJ1-1
size: few
D: NA
V: TRBV4-1
CDR3: CASSHPTGVNTEAFF
DNA: TGCGCCAGCAGCCACCCGACAGGAGTGAACACTGAAGCTTTCTTT